This entry concerns a single T cell receptor (beta chain). This sample stems from a study of T cell changes during pregnancy in multiple sclerosis. The table came from immunoSEQ multiplex PCR; TCRdb's copy has only in-frame clones and leaves some out. The sample lists about 46,000 clones; about 90% were seen once. The trim removed 3 bases at V and 7 bases at J, leaving 8 bases unmatched. The CDR3 has 16 amino acids. CDR1 MDHEN and CDR2 SYDVKM come from the germline V gene. V is TRBV28 and J is TRBJ2-7, with TRBD2 matching over 14 bases. Sequences were derived from CD4+ T cells from peripheral blood mononuclear cells, sampled after pregnancy. The origin of this receptor is a female donor with multiple sclerosis, enrolled in a pregnancy study. CDR3 residues: CASSFPATSGRVEQYF. In DNA, the CDR3 is TGTGCCAGCAGTTTCCCCGCGACTAGCGGGAGGGTTGAGCAGTACTTC.